The 11 T cell receptor beta chains given below trace back to one sample, sequenced in a study of T cell changes during pregnancy in multiple sclerosis. Profiling relied on immunoSEQ multiplex PCR, and the TCRdb table lists in-frame clones only, not all of them. The table includes tens of thousands of clones, over 80% detected once. The sequencing used PBMCs, collected in the first trimester of pregnancy. All receptors come from a female donor in good health, serving as a control in a pregnancy study. Some clones in this sample may be carry-over from other donors' samples.

Only a few counts were recorded for this clone. The rearrangement joins TRBV27 to TRBJ1-1; TRBD1 agrees at 7 bases. Per germline, CDR1 MNHEY and CDR2 SMNVEV (reference sequence). The CDR3 is 15 residues long. With 5 bases clipped from V and 4 bases from J, the junction kept 10 bases outside the gene matches. CDR3 DNA sequence: TGTGCCAGCAGTACAACAGACAGGGCCTTCACTGAAGCTTTCTTT. Amino acid sequence: CASSTTDRAFTEAFF.

V gene TRBV5-5 combines with J gene TRBJ1-1; possibly TRBD1 for D (5 bases). The CDR3 runs 12 residues. Trimming took 1 base from V and 4 from J, leaving 5 bases between them. Germline V gene lookup returns CDR1 SGHKS and CDR2 YYEKEE (reference sequence). This CDR3 reads CASSLTGTEAFF. CDR3 nucleotides: TGTGCCAGCAGCTTGACAGGCACTGAAGCTTTCTTT.

This clone was seen once. The gene calls are TRBV2 and TRBJ2-7; 11 bases map to TRBD2. The CDR3 consists of 14 residues. The germline V gene encodes CDR1 SNHLY and CDR2 FYNNEI. With 5 bases clipped from V and 5 bases from J, the junction kept 5 bases outside the gene matches. CDR3 DNA: TGTGCCAGCAGTCCTACTAGCGGGAGAAACGAGCAGTACTTC. This encodes CASSPTSGRNEQYF.

This sequence joins TRBV5-8 and TRBJ2-2, with 11 nucleotides matching TRBD2. Looked up from germline, CDR1 is SGHTS and CDR2 is YDEGEE. The CDR3 extends over 16 amino acids. Germline trimming cut 0 bases from V and 8 bases from J; bases unmatched to any gene: 6. In nucleotides, the CDR3 is TGTGCCAGCAGCTTGGAACTAGCGGGAGTAACGGGGGAGCTGTTTTTT. Protein product: CASSLELAGVTGELFF.

This chain joins TRBV4-1 and TRBJ1-1, with 9 positions matching TRBD1. J was trimmed by 5 bases and V by 4 bases; bases with no gene match: 8. There are 15 residues in the CDR3. Germline-derived CDR1 and CDR2 are MGHRA and YSYEKL. The CDR3, as DNA: TGCGCCAGCAGCCCTGCTGACAGGGGGGGTACTGAAGCTTTCTTT. It specifies CASSPADRGGTEAFF.

The chain uses TRBV18 and TRBJ2-7; possibly TRBD2 for D (6 bases). Germline-derived CDR1 and CDR2 are KGHSH and LQKENI. The V end was cut by 1 base, the J end by 4 bases, with 17 bases between. This CDR3 region has 16 residues. The DNA of the CDR3 is TGTGCCAGCTCACCACTCCCGGGGGAAGTTCGGTACGAGCAGTACTTC. Amino acids: CASSPLPGEVRYEQYF.

This clone was counted only a few times. The chain links TRBV28 to TRBJ1-5, with D uncertain. Trimming removed 9 bases at V and 2 bases at J, with 11 bases between. Germline CDR1 is MDHEN and CDR2 is SYDVKM. CDR3 size: 13 residues. The CDR3 loop reads CASQWRGNQPQHF. DNA of the CDR3: TGTGCCAGTCAATGGAGAGGCAATCAGCCCCAGCATTTT.

The rearrangement joins TRBV6-5 to TRBJ1-2, with 8 positions matching TRBD1. The junction had 8 bases not matched to a gene; V was cut back by 4 bases and J by 7 bases. CDR1 and CDR2 from the germline V gene are MNHEY and SVGAGI. This CDR3 region has 14 residues. In nucleotides, the CDR3 is TGTGCCAGCAGTTTATCCAGGGGGCAAGGTGGCTACACCTTC. This translates into CASSLSRGQGGYTF.

This clone was counted a single time. V usage is TRBV21-1 and J usage is TRBJ2-7; the DNA was not compared with TRBD1, the D call given in the table. TRBV21-1 is deemed a pseudogene. This CDR3 is built from 18 residues. The CDR3 DNA sequence: TGTGCCAGCAGCAAAGTCGCGCGCTCGGACAGGTCTCCTAACGAGCAGTACTTC. Its translation is CASSKVARSDRSPNEQYF.

This clone showed up just once. CDR3 sequence reads: CASSSTTSGVYNEQFF. The CDR3 DNA is TGTGCCAGCAGTTCGACGACTAGCGGGGTGTACAATGAGCAGTTCTTC. V is TRBV28 and J is TRBJ2-1, with 11 nucleotides matching TRBD2. CDR1 MDHEN and CDR2 SYDVKM come from the germline V gene. There are 16 residues in the CDR3. V dropped 4 bases and J dropped 4; count of bases not matched to a gene: 6.

The CDR3 sequence: CASSLRTSGGGGNEQFF. Here the CDR3 DNA reads TGTGCCAGCAGCTTGAGGACTAGCGGGGGGGGAGGGAATGAGCAGTTCTTC. The V gene is TRBV7-9, the J gene TRBJ2-1; 15 bases map to TRBD2. The CDR3 is 17 amino acids. The germline V gene has CDR1 SEHNR and CDR2 FQNEAQ (reference sequence). V lost 3 bases and J lost 7; bases outside the gene matches: 7.